The 11 T cell receptor beta chains listed next were all sequenced from one sample in a study of Graves' ophthalmopathy and Graves' hyperthyroidism. RNA transcripts provided the template for amplifying TCR beta CDR3 regions. After a first-round RT-PCR with HTBI primers, a second-round multiplex PCR was run. One entry per CDR3 protein, called by TCRdb with MiXCR from the multiplex PCR reads. The profile covers some 380,000 distinct CDR3 sequences, with less than 20% appearing a single time and around 6.6% taken by the ten largest. The sequencing sample was made of peripheral blood. Receptors originate from a woman between 18 and 29 years old with stable Graves' hyperthyroidism.

This clonotype occurred a few times. The chain couples TRBV19 to TRBJ1-1; 7 nucleotides agree with TRBD1. Germline V gene sequence: CDR1 LNHDA, CDR2 SQIVND (reference sequence). V lost 8 bases to trimming and J lost 1 base; unmatched junction nucleotides: 7. The CDR3 covers 14 residues. This CDR3 reads CASWRTGANTEAFF. Written as DNA, the CDR3 is TGTGCCAGTTGGAGAACAGGGGCGAACACTGAAGCTTTCTTT.

This clonotype was counted many times. The chain links TRBV11-1 to TRBJ1-1, with D uncertain. The CDR3 consists of 16 residues. Trimming pared 5 bases from V and 1 base from J, leaving 17 bases between. Germline values: CDR1 SGHAT, CDR2 FQDESV (reference sequence). This CDR3 is CASSARWLGKNTEAFF. The CDR3 DNA sequence: TGTGCCAGCAGCGCCAGGTGGTTAGGGAAGAACACTGAAGCTTTCTTT.

This clonotype has ten or more counts. V and J are TRBV28 and TRBJ1-5, with D hard to call. Germline V gene sequence: CDR1 MDHEN, CDR2 SYDVKM. The CDR3 totals 15 residues. Between the trimmed V and J ends, which lost 7 bases and 0 bases, there was a span of 13 bases. Written as DNA, the CDR3 is TGTGCCAGCAACTCAGGAGTTTTTAGCAATCAGCCCCAGCATTTT. Translated, it gives CASNSGVFSNQPQHF.

The chain employs TRBV16 and TRBJ1-1, with 7 bases that match TRBD1. The germline CDR1 and CDR2 sequences are KGHSY and FQNENV. V was clipped by 0 bases and J by 0 bases; unmatched bases: 4. The CDR3 is 16 amino acids. The DNA of the CDR3 is TGTGCCAGCAGCCAATCAACAGGGGCATTGAACACTGAAGCTTTCTTT. Translated, it gives CASSQSTGALNTEAFF.

The chain uses TRBV4-1 and TRBJ1-5; D remains unclear. The CDR3 consists of 13 residues. CDR1 and CDR2 from the germline V gene are MGHRA and YSYEKL. Trimming took 0 bases from V and 9 from J, leaving 9 bases between them. The CDR3 region has the DNA TGCGCCAGCAGCCAAGATCATTCGGGGCCCCAGCATTTT. Protein: CASSQDHSGPQHF.

This clonotype showed up many times. This sequence joins TRBV29-1 and TRBJ1-2; TRBD1 is a possible D gene (5 bases). The germline gives CDR1 SQVTM, CDR2 ANQGSEA. The CDR3 is made up of 15 amino acids. V lost 5 bases to trimming and J lost 0 bases, with 16 bases between them. CDR3 amino acids: CSVTGLVMSNYGYTF. The DNA for the CDR3 is TGCAGCGTTACGGGACTTGTGATGTCTAACTATGGCTACACCTTC. The whole variable domain, remainder taken from reference TRBV29-1 and TRBJ1-2, is SAVISQKPSRDICQRGTSLTIQCQVDSQVTMMFWYRQQPGQSLTLIATANQGSEATYESGFVIDKFPISRPNLTFSTLTVSNMSPEDSSIYLCSVTGLVMSNYGYTFGSGTRLTVV.

This clonotype was picked up many times. The chain is built from TRBV13 and TRBJ1-1, with D unresolved. Per the germline V gene, CDR1 is PRHDT and CDR2 is FYEKMQ (reference sequence). The CDR3 totals 16 residues. V shed 4 bases and J shed 0 bases, with 15 bases lying between them. In DNA, the CDR3 is TGTGCCAGCAGCTCCTACAACGACGGTTTGAACACTGAAGCTTTCTTT. Its protein is CASSSYNDGLNTEAFF.

This chain uses TRBV5-1 with TRBJ1-1, with D unclear. The CDR3 covers 14 residues. Germline-derived CDR1 and CDR2 are SGHRS and YFSETQ. The V and J ends lost 4 bases and 0 bases respectively, with 10 bases between them. The CDR3 DNA reads TGCGCCAGCAGCGCTAGAAATTTGAACACTGAAGCTTTCTTT. This gives the protein CASSARNLNTEAFF. Based on the CDR3 plus reference TRBV5-1 and TRBJ1-1, the full variable domain is KAGVTQTPRYLIKTRGQQVTLSCSPISGHRSVSWYQQTPGQGLQFLFEYFSETQRNKGNFPGRFSGRQFSNSRSEMNVSTLELGDSALYLCASSARNLNTEAFFGQGTRLTVV.

This clonotype was observed many times. The DNA of the CDR3 is TGTGCCAGCAGTCCCCCCCCGGGAAGGGTGTACGAGCAGTACTTC. Translating it yields CASSPPPGRVYEQYF. The J gene is TRBJ2-7, the V gene TRBV27, with TRBD2 as a possible D gene (5 bases). Per the germline V gene, CDR1 is MNHEY and CDR2 is SMNVEV (reference sequence). The CDR3 covers 15 residues. The V end lost 5 bases, the J end lost 4 bases, and 18 bases lay between the germline ends.

This clonotype was picked up many times. The J gene is TRBJ2-2, the V gene TRBV28, with 7 bases identical to TRBD2. Germline V gives CDR1 MDHEN, CDR2 SYDVKM. J was trimmed by 5 bases and V by 5 bases; bases with no gene match: 5. CDR3 length: 14 residues. The CDR3 region is CASSGLEGTGELFF. The CDR3 region has the DNA TGTGCCAGCAGTGGACTAGAGGGGACCGGGGAGCTGTTTTTT.

This clonotype was observed at least ten times. The chain employs TRBV13 and TRBJ1-2; no definite D call. The CDR3 spans 13 residues. Germline assignment: CDR1 PRHDT and CDR2 FYEKMQ (reference sequence). With 5 bases removed from V and 1 base from J, the gap between germline ends came to 8 bases. The CDR3 DNA reads as TGTGCCAGCAGCCCCGGGGATAACTATGGCTACACCTTC. Protein: CASSPGDNYGYTF.